The sequence of this TCR beta chain was determined in a study of blood T cell repertoires in COVID-19. Across the whole study: The United States, Italy and Spain supplied acute and convalescent COVID-19 samples. T cells, B-cell-depleted T cells, or PBMCs supplied cDNA or gDNA.

From germline, CDR1 is LGHDT and CDR2 YNNKEL (reference sequence). The V and J ends lost 4 bases and 4 bases, in that order; junction bases with no gene match: 10. CDR3 length: 17 amino acids. As handled by the study authors: Amplified reference gene primers provided the basis for estimating nucleated cell counts. Profiling relied on immunoSEQ multiplex PCR, and the TCRdb table lists in-frame clones only, not all of them. From that table come the V and J calls and clone size; the DNA was used to work out D and trimming. The data show about 42,000 clones, approximately 86% seen once. The sequenced sample was peripheral blood. The TCR originated in a human donor in a cohort sampled during active COVID-19. The rearrangement links TRBV3-1 (or the pseudogene TRBV3-2) to TRBJ2-2; 9 bases are shared with TRBD2. DNA for the CDR3: TGTGCCAGCAGCCCCCTGGCGGGGGGGCTCCTCACCGGGGAGCTGTTTTTT. It encodes CASSPLAGGLLTGELFF.